This T cell receptor (beta chain) was sequenced during a study of T cell responses to AZD1222 COVID-19 vaccine. To note about this clone: The antigen is unknown.

Only in-frame clones appear in the TCRdb table, and some are missing; sequencing was by immunoSEQ multiplex PCR. The sample consists of over 130,000 clones, 92% of them appearing once. Study conclusions and caveats: In all cases, repertoires were sampled only after the peak T cell response. Donors were chiefly white British, with a greater number of females, and clonal diversity was perhaps underestimated. A reported finding is that nearly half of spike-specific TCRs target unmutated variant regions.

Trimming took off 1 base at V and 8 bases at J, with 6 bases between the two ends. CDR3 size: 12 residues. The sequence was collected from an adult in good health. This specimen was peripheral blood, taken on day 0 of AZD1222 vaccination. The chain couples TRBV12-3 or TRBV12-4 to TRBJ2-1; D call uncertain. Written as DNA, the CDR3 is TGTGCCAGCAGTTTAGGTTGGGATGAGCAGTTCTTC. It translates to CASSLGWDEQFF.